This TCR beta chain was captured in a study of blood T cell repertoires in COVID-19. Study at large: Collection of acute and convalescent COVID-19 samples took place in the United States, Italy and Spain.

Seattle patient enrollment occurred during active infection, with longitudinal follow-up thereafter. Authors' processing steps: Amplified reference gene primers provided the basis for estimating nucleated cell counts. Here immunoSEQ multiplex PCR was the method, and the copy in TCRdb shows in-frame clones only, minus some. The DNA gave D and trimming, while V, J and clone size come from that table. This sample yields hundreds of thousands of clones, of which approximately 91% are seen a single time; more than 5.5% belongs to the top ten. The clonotype originates from a woman between 65 and 79 years old with COVID-19, enrolled during active disease. Sequencing used peripheral blood.

The CDR3 sequence: CASSVDSSGNTIYF. Written as DNA, the CDR3 is TGTGCCAGTAGTGTGGACAGCTCTGGAAACACCATATATTTT. The chain employs TRBV19 and TRBJ1-3; tentatively, D is TRBD1 (6 bases). This CDR3 has 14 amino acids. Germline CDR1 LNHDA, CDR2 SQIVND (reference sequence). V was trimmed by 5 bases and J by 0 bases, leaving 8 bases between them.